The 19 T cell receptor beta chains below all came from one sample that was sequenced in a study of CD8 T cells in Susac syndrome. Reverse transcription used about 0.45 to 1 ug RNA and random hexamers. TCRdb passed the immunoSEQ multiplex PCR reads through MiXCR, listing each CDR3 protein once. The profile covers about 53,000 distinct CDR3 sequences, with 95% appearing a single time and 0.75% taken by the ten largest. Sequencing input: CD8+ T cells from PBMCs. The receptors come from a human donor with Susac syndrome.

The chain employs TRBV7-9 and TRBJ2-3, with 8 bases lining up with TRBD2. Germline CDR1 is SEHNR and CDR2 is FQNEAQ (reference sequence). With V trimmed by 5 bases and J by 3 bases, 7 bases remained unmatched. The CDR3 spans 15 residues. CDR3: CASSLRGGSTDTQYF. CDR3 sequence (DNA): TGTGCCAGCAGCCTTCGGGGGGGCTCGACAGATACGCAGTATTTT.

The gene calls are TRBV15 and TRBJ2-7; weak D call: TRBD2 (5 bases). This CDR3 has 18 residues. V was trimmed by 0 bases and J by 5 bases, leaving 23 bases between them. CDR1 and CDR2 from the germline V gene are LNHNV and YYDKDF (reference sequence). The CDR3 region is CATSRDDPAPLATDEQYF. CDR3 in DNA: TGTGCCACCAGCAGAGATGACCCCGCCCCGCTAGCTACTGACGAGCAGTACTTC.

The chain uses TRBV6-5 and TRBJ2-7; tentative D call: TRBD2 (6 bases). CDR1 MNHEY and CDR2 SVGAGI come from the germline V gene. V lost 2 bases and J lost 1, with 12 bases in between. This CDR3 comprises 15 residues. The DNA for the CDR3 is TGTGCCAGCAGTTACGCGGAGGGAAGGTCCTACGAGCAGTACTTC. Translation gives CASSYAEGRSYEQYF.

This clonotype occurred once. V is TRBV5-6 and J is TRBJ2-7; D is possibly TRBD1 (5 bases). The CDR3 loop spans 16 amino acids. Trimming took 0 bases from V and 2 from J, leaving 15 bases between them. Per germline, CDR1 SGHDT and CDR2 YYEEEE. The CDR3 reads CASSLGPGRSPYEQYF. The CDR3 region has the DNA TGTGCCAGCAGCTTGGGACCAGGGCGGAGTCCCTACGAGCAGTACTTC.

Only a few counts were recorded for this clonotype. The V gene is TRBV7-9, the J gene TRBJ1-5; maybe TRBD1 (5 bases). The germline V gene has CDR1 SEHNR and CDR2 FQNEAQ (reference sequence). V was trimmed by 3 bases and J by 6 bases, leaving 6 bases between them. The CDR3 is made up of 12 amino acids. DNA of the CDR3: TGTGCCAGCAGCTTGGGACCTCAGCCCCAGCATTTT. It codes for CASSLGPQPQHF.

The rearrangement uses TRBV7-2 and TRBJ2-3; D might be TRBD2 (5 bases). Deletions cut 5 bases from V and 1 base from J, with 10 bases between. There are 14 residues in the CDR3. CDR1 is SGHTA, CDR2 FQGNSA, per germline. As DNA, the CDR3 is TGTGCCAGCAGCCGCCTCGGGGGCACAGATACGCAGTATTTT. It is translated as CASSRLGGTDTQYF.

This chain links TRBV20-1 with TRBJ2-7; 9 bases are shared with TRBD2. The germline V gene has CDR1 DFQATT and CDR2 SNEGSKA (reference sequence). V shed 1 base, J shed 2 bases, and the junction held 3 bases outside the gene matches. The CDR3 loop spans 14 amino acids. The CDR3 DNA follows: TGCAGTGCTAGAGCTAGCGGGGAAACCTACGAGCAGTACTTC. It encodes CSARASGETYEQYF.

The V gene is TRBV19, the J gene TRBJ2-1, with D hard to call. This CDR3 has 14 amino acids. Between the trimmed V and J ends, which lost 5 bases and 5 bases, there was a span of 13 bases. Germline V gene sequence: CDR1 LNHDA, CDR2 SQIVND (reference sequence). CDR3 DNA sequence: TGTGCCAGTAGTTTAAAAAGGGTACACAATGAGCAGTTCTTC. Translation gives CASSLKRVHNEQFF.

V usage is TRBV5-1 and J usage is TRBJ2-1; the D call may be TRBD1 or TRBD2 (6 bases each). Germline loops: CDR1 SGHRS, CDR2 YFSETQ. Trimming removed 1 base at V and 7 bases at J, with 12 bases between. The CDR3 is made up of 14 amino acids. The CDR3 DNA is TGCGCCAGCAGCTTGAGCCAGGGGAGGAATGAGCAGTTCTTC. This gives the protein CASSLSQGRNEQFF.

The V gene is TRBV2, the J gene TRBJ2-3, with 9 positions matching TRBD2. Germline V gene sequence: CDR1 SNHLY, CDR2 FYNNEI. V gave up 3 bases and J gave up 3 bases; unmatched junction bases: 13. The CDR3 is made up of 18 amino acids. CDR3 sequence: CASSDYKGVAGVTDTQYF. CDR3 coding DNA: TGTGCCAGCAGTGATTATAAGGGAGTAGCGGGGGTTACAGATACGCAGTATTTT.

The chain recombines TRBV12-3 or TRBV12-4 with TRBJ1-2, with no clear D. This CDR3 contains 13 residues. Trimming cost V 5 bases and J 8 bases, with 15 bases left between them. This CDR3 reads CASSPKTWAGYTF. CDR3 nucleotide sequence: TGTGCCAGCAGTCCTAAGACATGGGCCGGCTACACCTTC.

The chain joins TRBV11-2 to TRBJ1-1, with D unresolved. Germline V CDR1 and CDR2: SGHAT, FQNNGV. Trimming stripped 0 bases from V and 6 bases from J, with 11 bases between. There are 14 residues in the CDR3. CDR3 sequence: CASSLETGFPEAFF. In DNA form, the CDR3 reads TGTGCCAGCAGCTTAGAGACGGGTTTCCCTGAAGCTTTCTTT.

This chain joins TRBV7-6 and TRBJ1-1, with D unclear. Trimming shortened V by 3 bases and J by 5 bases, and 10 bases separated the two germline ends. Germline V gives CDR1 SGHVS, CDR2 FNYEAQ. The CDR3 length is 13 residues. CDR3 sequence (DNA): TGTGCCAGCAGCTTGGGTCCGAGGACTGAAGCTTTCTTT. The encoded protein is CASSLGPRTEAFF.

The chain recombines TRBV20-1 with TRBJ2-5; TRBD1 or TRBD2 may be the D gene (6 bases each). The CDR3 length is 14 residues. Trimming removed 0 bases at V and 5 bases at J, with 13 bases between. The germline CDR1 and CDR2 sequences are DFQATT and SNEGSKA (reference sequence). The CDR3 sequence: CSARDVGGRETQYF. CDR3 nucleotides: TGCAGTGCTAGAGATGTAGGGGGGAGGGAGACCCAGTACTTC.

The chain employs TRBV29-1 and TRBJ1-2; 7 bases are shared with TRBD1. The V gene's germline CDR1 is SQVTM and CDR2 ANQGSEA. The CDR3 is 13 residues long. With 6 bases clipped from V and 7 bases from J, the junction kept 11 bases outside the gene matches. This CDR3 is CSVRDSLSFGYTF. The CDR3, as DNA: TGCAGCGTCCGGGACAGTCTCTCTTTTGGCTACACCTTC.

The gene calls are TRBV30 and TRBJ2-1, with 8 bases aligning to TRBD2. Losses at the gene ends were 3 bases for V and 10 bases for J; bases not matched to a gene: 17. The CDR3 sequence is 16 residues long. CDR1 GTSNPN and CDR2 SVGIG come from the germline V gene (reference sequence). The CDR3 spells CAWRVPGLGGHHEQFF. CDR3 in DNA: TGTGCCTGGAGGGTACCGGGACTAGGAGGTCATCACGAGCAGTTCTTC. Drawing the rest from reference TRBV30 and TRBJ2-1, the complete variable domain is SQTIHQWPATLVQPVGSPLSLECTVEGTSNPNLYWYRQAAGRGLQLLFYSVGIGQISSEVPQNLSASRPQDRQFILSSKKLLLSDSGFYLCAWRVPGLGGHHEQFFGPGTRLTVL.

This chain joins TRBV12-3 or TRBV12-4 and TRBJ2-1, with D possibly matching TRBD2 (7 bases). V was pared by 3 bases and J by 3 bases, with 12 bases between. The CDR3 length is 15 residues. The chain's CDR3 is CASSFRGGFYNEQFF. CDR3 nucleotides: TGTGCCAGCAGTTTTCGCGGGGGCTTCTACAATGAGCAGTTCTTC.

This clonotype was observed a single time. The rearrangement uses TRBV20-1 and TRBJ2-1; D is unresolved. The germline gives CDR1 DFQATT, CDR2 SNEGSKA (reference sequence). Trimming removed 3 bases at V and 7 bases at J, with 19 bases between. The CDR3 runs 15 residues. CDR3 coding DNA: TGCAGTGCTAGTTCATACGGAAATCCAAGAAATGAGCAGTTCTTC. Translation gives CSASSYGNPRNEQFF.

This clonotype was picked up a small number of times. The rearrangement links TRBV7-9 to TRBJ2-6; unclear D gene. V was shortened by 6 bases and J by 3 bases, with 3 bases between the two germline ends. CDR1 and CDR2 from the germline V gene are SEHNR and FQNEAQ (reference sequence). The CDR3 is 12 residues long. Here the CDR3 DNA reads TGTGCCAGCAGGCGTGGGGCCAACGTCCTGACTTTC. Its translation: CASRRGANVLTF.